This T cell receptor beta chain was captured in a study of blood T cell repertoires in COVID-19 (dated by TCRdb to the early 2020s). Notes on the research overall: Samples covering the acute and convalescent phases of COVID-19 were provided by collaborators in the United States, Italy and Spain. The material from the prospective study consisted of cDNA or gDNA derived from T cells, B-cell-depleted T cells, or PBMCs. Deeply sampled blood TCRbeta repertoires from subjects exposed to, actively infected with, or recovered from COVID-19 were included in the dataset. The repertoires were made available in a free public database intended to serve as a resource for research on the immune response to SARS-CoV-2. Samples came from the ongoing ImmuneRACE study (first 160 participants) plus 1,254 subjects from 6 global collaborators. A de-identified subject ID, COVID-19 status, age in years and sex were almost always included in the sample metadata. HLA class I and class II types, where available, came from metadata supplied by the sample provider rather than from assay-based typing. What the study reported, not specific to this receptor: The amount of clinical and demographic metadata varied by source and participant and was provided uncurated.

This clone has just a few counts. This clone's antigen is unknown. At one end, the junction sequence differs from germline, possibly due to a read error. The germline V gene (reference sequence) sets CDR1 to LGHDT and CDR2 to YNNKEL. Including the terminal cysteine and phenylalanine, the CDR3 comprises 12 residues. The sequence is cut down to CDR3 DNA, 36 bases in frame from base 1. One collaborating source in Seattle enrolled patients during active infection and followed them longitudinally through the course of disease. Each collaborating institution followed its own protocols to collect whole blood in K2EDTA tubes. Collaborator samples were shipped for TCRbeta analysis as frozen whole blood, isolated PBMCs, or DNA extracted from either sample type. TCRbeta CDR3 regions were amplified from genomic DNA using the immunoSEQ Assay, a bias-controlled multiplex PCR. The study's processing was this. Nucleated cell counts per sample were estimated from amplification of reference gene primers within the assay. To quantify the absolute abundance of each unique TCRbeta CDR3 rearrangement, sequence reads were collapsed and filtered. For each sample, productive Simpson clonality was calculated as the square root of Simpson's diversity index over productive rearrangements. Not all clones reach the TCRdb copy of this immuneACCESS table, which keeps in-frame sequences only. Checked studies attribute under half of the gap to unresolved V genes and leave the rest unexplained. V and J calls and clone size come straight from that table; D and trimming were deduced from the DNA. The sample table contains 200,000 to 250,000 clones; only one count was recorded for more than 85% of them. Clones ranked in the top ten supply 0.82% of the sample.

This receptor chain uses TRBV3-1 (or the pseudogene TRBV3-2) and TRBJ1-2; the D segment cannot be called with confidence. The sample comprised peripheral blood. This TCR derives from a man in his sixties with COVID-19, enrolled during active disease. The DNA reads TGTGCCAGCAGCCCTTCTAACCATGGCTACACCTTC. Translated, this gives CASSPSNHGYTF.